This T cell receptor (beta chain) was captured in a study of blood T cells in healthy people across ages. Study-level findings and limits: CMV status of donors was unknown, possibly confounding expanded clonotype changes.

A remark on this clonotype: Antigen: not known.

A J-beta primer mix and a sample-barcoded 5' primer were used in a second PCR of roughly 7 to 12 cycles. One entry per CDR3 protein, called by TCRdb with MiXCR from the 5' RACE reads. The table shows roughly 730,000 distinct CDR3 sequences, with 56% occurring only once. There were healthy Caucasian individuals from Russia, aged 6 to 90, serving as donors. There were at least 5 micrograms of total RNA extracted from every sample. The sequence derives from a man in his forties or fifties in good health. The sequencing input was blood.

The CDR3 DNA is TGCAGCGTTGTCGACCCCAGGTCGGCCCAGTACTTC. It encodes CSVVDPRSAQYF. The chain carries TRBV29-1 and TRBJ2-5; D ambiguous. Between the trimmed V and J ends, which lost 4 bases and 9 bases, there was a span of 15 bases. CDR3 size: 12 residues. Germline V gene sequence: CDR1 SQVTM, CDR2 ANQGSEA.